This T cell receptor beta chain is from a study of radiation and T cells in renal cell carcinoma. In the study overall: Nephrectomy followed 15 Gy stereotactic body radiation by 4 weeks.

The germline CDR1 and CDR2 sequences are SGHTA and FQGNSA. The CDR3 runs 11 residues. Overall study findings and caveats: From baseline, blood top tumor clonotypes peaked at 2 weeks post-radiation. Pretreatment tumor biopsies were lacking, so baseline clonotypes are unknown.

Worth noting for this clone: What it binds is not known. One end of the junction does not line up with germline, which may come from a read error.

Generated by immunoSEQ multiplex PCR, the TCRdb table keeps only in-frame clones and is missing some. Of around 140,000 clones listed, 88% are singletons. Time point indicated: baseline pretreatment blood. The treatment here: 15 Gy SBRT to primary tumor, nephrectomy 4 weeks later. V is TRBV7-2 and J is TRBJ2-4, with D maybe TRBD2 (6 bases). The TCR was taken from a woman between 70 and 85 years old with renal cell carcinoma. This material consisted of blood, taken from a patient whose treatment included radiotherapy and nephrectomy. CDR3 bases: TGTGCCAGCAGCTCCCTGACTAGATTAGACTTC. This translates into CASSSLTRLDF.